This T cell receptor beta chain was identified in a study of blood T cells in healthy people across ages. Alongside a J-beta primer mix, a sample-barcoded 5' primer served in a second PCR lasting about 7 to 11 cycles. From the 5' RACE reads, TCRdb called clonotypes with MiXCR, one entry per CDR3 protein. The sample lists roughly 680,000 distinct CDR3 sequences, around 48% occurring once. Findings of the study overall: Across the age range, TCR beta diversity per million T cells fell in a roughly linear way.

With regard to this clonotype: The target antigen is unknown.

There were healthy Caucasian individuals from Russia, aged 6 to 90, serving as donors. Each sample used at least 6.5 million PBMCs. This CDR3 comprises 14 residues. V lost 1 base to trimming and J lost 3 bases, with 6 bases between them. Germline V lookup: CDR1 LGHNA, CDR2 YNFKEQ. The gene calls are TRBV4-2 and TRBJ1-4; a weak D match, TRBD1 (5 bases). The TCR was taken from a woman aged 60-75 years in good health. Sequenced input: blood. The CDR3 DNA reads TGTGCCAGCAGCCAAGGACAGTCTAATGAAAAACTGTTTTTT. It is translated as CASSQGQSNEKLFF.